The sample holds many counts of the clone carrying this TCR beta chain. The antigen remains undetermined. These data come from a study of identical twins. Overall study findings and caveats: For zero-insertion analyses, partial confounding could come from invariant MAIT and iNKT cells.

Template switching created a universal primer site, and the cDNA included unique molecular identifiers. TCRdb re-derived calls from the 5' RACE reads in MiXCR, one entry per CDR3 protein. The sample records hundreds of thousands of distinct CDR3 sequences, under 9% being singletons. Germline values: CDR1 SQVTM, CDR2 ANQGSEA. The CDR3 consists of 12 residues. V was clipped by 4 bases and J by 4 bases, with 8 bases between them. This same sample was also taken into another study, of yellow fever vaccine responses in identical twins.

This chain connects TRBV29-1 to TRBJ2-1; D is uncertain. The receptor was derived from a woman under 30 in good health. Sequencing was done on a sample of PBMCs. The CDR3 DNA reads TGCAGCGTTGTAGGGTTTTACAATGAGCAGTTCTTC. Protein: CSVVGFYNEQFF.